The sequence of this T cell receptor beta chain was determined in a study of response to subunit inactivated influenza vaccine. Trimming took off 6 bases at V and 7 bases at J, with 13 bases between the two ends. The CDR3 has 13 residues. Per germline, CDR1 MNHEY and CDR2 SVGEGT. From the RT-PCR reads, TCRdb called clonotypes with MiXCR, one entry per CDR3 protein. The repertoire has 490,000 or so distinct CDR3 sequences, approximately 7.7% of them found once; the top ten carry 13%. The receptor was derived from a man aged 50-75 years who received an inactivated influenza vaccine. The input for sequencing was PBMCs from blood, taken less than 30 months after vaccination. This chain joins TRBV6-2 or TRBV6-3 and TRBJ2-4; D remains ambiguous. DNA of the CDR3: TGTGCCAGCAGACGCCCCAAGGAGAACATTCAGTACTTC. It specifies CASRRPKENIQYF.